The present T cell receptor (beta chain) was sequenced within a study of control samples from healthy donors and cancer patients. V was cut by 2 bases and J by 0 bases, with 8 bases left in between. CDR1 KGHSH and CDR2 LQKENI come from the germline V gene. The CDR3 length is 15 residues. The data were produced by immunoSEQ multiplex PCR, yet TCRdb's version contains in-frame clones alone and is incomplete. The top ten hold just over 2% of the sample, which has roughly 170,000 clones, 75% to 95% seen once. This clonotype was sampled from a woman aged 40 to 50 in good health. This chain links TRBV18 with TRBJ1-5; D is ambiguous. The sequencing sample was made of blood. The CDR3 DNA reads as TGTGCCAGCTCACCATGGGCGGTTAGCAATCAGCCCCAGCATTTT. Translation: CASSPWAVSNQPQHF. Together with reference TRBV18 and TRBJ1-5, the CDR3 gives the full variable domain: NAGVMQNPRHLVRRRGQEARLRCSPMKGHSHVYWYRQLPEEGLKFMVYLQKENIIDESGMPKERFSAEFPKEGPSILRIQQVVRGDSAAYFCASSPWAVSNQPQHFGDGTRLSIL.